What follows is one TCR beta chain and its context. Its antigen is unknown. The entry originates in a study of beta chain features in type 1 diabetes. General study points: With patients and controls alike, PCR might favor shorter templates to an equal degree.

Sort purity for all populations was recorded as exceeding 98%. The study reverse transcribed the entire isolated RNA, so it sequenced expressed TCRB transcripts. An average roughly 3.6 million reads came from naive, central memory and regulatory T cell samples. The data were produced by immunoSEQ multiplex PCR, yet TCRdb's version contains in-frame clones alone and is incomplete. The sample has 680,000 or so clones, about 14% seen once. The V and J ends lost 0 bases and 2 bases respectively, with 14 bases between them. Germline loops: CDR1 SGDLS, CDR2 YYNGEE. This CDR3 contains 16 residues. The gene calls are TRBV9 and TRBJ1-2; the D is unclear. The source is a man aged 18 to 30 in good health. Sequenced: naive CD4+ T cells from blood. CDR3 residues: CASSVVGSPANYGYTF. The CDR3 DNA follows: TGTGCCAGCAGCGTAGTCGGGAGCCCCGCGAACTATGGCTACACCTTC. Drawing the rest from reference TRBV9 and TRBJ1-2, the complete variable domain is DSGVTQTPKHLITATGQRVTLRCSPRSGDLSVYWYQQSLDQGLQFLIQYYNGEERAKGNILERFSAQQFPDLHSELNLSSLELGDSALYFCASSVVGSPANYGYTFGSGTRLTVV.